These 5 T cell receptor beta chains share one sample of origin, sequenced in a study of beta chain features in type 1 diabetes. TCRB transcripts that were expressed got sequenced, as all of the isolated RNA had been reverse transcribed. Generated by immunoSEQ multiplex PCR, the TCRdb table keeps only in-frame clones and is missing some. In the table there are 400,000 to 550,000 clones, over 9.5% of which are singletons. The sequenced material came from naive CD4+ T cells from blood. The receptors were sampled from a woman in her late teens or twenties in good health.

For the CDR3, the DNA is TGTGCCAGCAGCGTAGTCGGGTTCCGCACAGATACGCAGTATTTT. Protein: CASSVVGFRTDTQYF. This sequence joins TRBV9 and TRBJ2-3, with no clear D. The CDR3 is made up of 15 amino acids. Germline V lookup: CDR1 SGDLS, CDR2 YYNGEE. The V end was cut by 0 bases, the J end by 1 base, with 9 bases between.

This clone was counted between two and nine times. The gene calls are TRBV21-1 and TRBJ1-4; TRBD1 is taken as the D call from the table, unchecked against the DNA. TRBV21-1 is recorded as a pseudogene. The CDR3 runs to 13 residues. CDR3 bases: TGTGCCACGACAGCGAAGGAGTATGAAAAACTGTTTTTT. Translating gives CATTAKEYEKLFF.

This clone was seen more than once but under ten times. The V and J genes are TRBV14 and TRBJ1-2, with D possibly being TRBD1 (5 bases). This CDR3 has 12 amino acids. Germline V gene data show CDR1 as SGHDN and CDR2 as FVKESK. Between the trimmed V and J ends, which lost 7 bases and 4 bases, there was a span of 10 bases. The CDR3 loop reads CASNSGGYGYTF. In nucleotides, the CDR3 is TGTGCCAGCAACAGCGGGGGCTATGGCTACACCTTC.

This clone appeared a few times. The chain couples TRBV28 to TRBJ2-7; 9 bases match TRBD2. CDR3 length: 15 residues. The germline gives CDR1 MDHEN, CDR2 SYDVKM. The V segment lost 2 bases and the J segment 1 base; nucleotides outside the gene matches: 3. The CDR3 region has the DNA TGTGCCAGCAGTTTAGGAGCGGGGGGTTCCTACGAGCAGTACGTC. It translates to CASSLGAGGSYEQYV.

The table lists this clone with a few counts. The chain uses TRBV19 and TRBJ2-3; 9 positions agree with TRBD2. Germline CDR1 and CDR2: LNHDA and SQIVND (reference sequence). J gave up 6 bases and V 7 bases, and 5 bases lay outside the gene matches. The CDR3 spans 13 residues. The CDR3 coding sequence is TGTGCCAGTAAAAGCGGGAGGTTGGATACGCAGTATTTT. Translating gives CASKSGRLDTQYF.